This T cell receptor (beta chain) was captured by sequencing in a study of cytomegalovirus exposure and HLA in healthy donors. General study points: The productive fraction for most TCR beta V segments was about 87% or about 30% in an earlier analysis.

60 Vbeta and 13 Jbeta primers were used in PCR. Sequenced by immunoSEQ multiplex PCR; TCRdb stores in-frame clones only, minus some. The data contain 50,000 to 70,000 clones, roughly 84% of them singletons. The CDR3 consists of 16 residues. Looked up from germline, CDR1 is SQVTM and CDR2 is ANQGSEA. The V end was cut by 6 bases, the J end by 0 bases, with 17 bases between. With regard to this clone: The antigen remains unidentified.

The J gene is TRBJ2-2, the V gene TRBV29-1; possible D gene TRBD1, 6 bases. This TCR was sampled from a human donor in good health. What was sequenced was PBMCs. The CDR3 bases are TGCAGCGTGGGAATCTTAGGGGGAGCGAACACCGGGGAGCTGTTTTTT. Residues: CSVGILGGANTGELFF.